This T cell receptor (beta chain) was identified in a study of blood T cell repertoires in COVID-19. At the level of the study: PBMCs, B-cell-depleted T cells, or T cells provided the cDNA or gDNA that made up the material.

Study processing details: Amplifying reference gene primers gave estimates of nucleated cell counts. Some clones are missing from TCRdb's copy, which holds only in-frame ones; the method was immunoSEQ multiplex PCR. Clonal size and the V and J genes are those of that table, whereas D and trimming came from the DNA. Here the sample spans hundreds of thousands of clones, roughly 80% being singletons. This clone has a single count. The study recruited people aged about 18 to 90 years across approximately 23 US areas. Participants' reported clinical history set cohort assignment. V lost 4 bases and J 8 bases, leaving 14 bases between the germline ends. The CDR3 runs 13 residues. Per germline, CDR1 MDHEN and CDR2 SYDVKM.

The sequence was collected from a woman between 45 and 60 years old who had been exposed to COVID-19. The sample comprised PBMCs or T cells enriched from blood (not recorded which). This rearrangement joins TRBV28 to TRBJ1-2, with a weak D call TRBD1 (5 bases). CDR3 DNA: TGTGCCAGCAGTTCCCGTGACAGCAGGGGCTACACCTTC. It is translated as CASSSRDSRGYTF.